Following are 23 T cell receptor beta chains from one sample sequenced in a study of early T cells in non-severe SARS-CoV-2 infection (dated by TCRdb to the early 2020s). Libraries were made using 5' RACE. Sequencing used a NextSeq 500. TCRdb took the public reads, trimmed them with fastp at Q25, ran MiXCR for clone calling and kept in-frame beta chains. Rows are unified per CDR3 protein, each entry keeping the most common DNA and genes. The sample table shows around 99,000 distinct CDR3 sequences, and over 15% are seen once. About 4.7% of the sample rests with the top ten. Sequenced here: whole blood, sampled at baseline. Every receptor here comes from an adult who was a healthcare worker with PCR-confirmed SARS-CoV-2 infection or an uninfected control (not recorded which).

J is TRBJ2-1 and V is TRBV20-1; possibly TRBD1 for D (6 bases). The germline V gene encodes CDR1 DFQATT and CDR2 SNEGSKA (reference sequence). This CDR3 contains 15 residues. Trimming took 0 bases from V and 5 from J, leaving 14 bases between them. The CDR3 protein is CSARDSRTVDNEQFF. CDR3 coding DNA: TGCAGTGCTAGAGATTCGAGGACAGTCGACAATGAGCAGTTCTTC.

The chain's CDR3 is CASSLWGRADNEQFF. In DNA, the CDR3 is TGTGCCAGCAGTTTATGGGGCAGGGCCGACAATGAGCAGTTCTTC. The chain recombines TRBV12-3 or TRBV12-4 with TRBJ2-1; D perhaps matches TRBD1 (5 bases). The CDR3 has 15 amino acids. Trimming shortened V by 2 bases and J by 5 bases, and 13 bases separated the two germline ends.

The chain combines TRBV2 with TRBJ2-7; D may be TRBD1 (6 bases). The CDR3 is 16 residues long. From germline, CDR1 is SNHLY and CDR2 FYNNEI. The V gene lost 10 bases and the J gene lost 4 bases, with 26 bases spanning the gap. The CDR3: CAIDGERPGQPYEQYF. DNA for the CDR3: TGTGCCATCGACGGAGAACGACCTGGACAGCCTTACGAGCAGTACTTC.

This sequence joins TRBV20-1 and TRBJ2-7; D possibly corresponds to TRBD1 (5 bases). Trimming cost V 4 bases and J 1 base, with 5 bases left between them. CDR3 length: 11 residues. Germline CDR1 DFQATT, CDR2 SNEGSKA (reference sequence). CDR3 region: CSATGSYEQYF. The DNA of the CDR3 is TGCAGTGCTACAGGGTCCTACGAGCAGTACTTC.

This clonotype was found many times. The gene calls are TRBV28 and TRBJ2-5; the D is unclear. Germline V gives CDR1 MDHEN, CDR2 SYDVKM. This CDR3 spans 12 amino acids. V lost 6 bases, J lost 5 bases, and 10 bases lay in between. The CDR3 spells CASSNTRETQYF. The DNA for the CDR3 is TGTGCCAGCAGCAACACCCGGGAGACCCAGTACTTC.

This rearrangement joins TRBV19 to TRBJ1-1; weak D call: TRBD1 (5 bases). V was pared by 5 bases and J by 5 bases, with 15 bases between. CDR1 is LNHDA and CDR2 is SQIVND in the germline V gene (reference sequence). The CDR3 consists of 14 residues. CDR3 protein: CASSVQGGGTEAFF. CDR3 DNA sequence: TGTGCCAGTAGTGTCCAGGGTGGAGGAACTGAAGCTTTCTTT.

This clonotype was counted at least ten times. J is TRBJ2-3 and V is TRBV20-1, with D possibly called TRBD1 or TRBD2 (5 bases each). Per germline, CDR1 DFQATT and CDR2 SNEGSKA (reference sequence). The CDR3 is 15 residues long. Trimming left V 4 bases short and J 3 bases short, with 17 bases between. For the CDR3, the DNA is TGCAGTGCTACCCCCGGGGCCCTGGAAACAGATACGCAGTATTTT. Protein: CSATPGALETDTQYF.

The chain combines TRBV6-1 with TRBJ2-7, with 9 bases lining up with TRBD1. The junction had 6 bases not matched to a gene; V was cut back by 2 bases and J by 4 bases. Looked up from germline, CDR1 is MNHNS and CDR2 is SASEGT. This CDR3 region has 15 residues. CDR3 nucleotide sequence: TGTGCCAGCAGTGAATGGGGGACAGGGAAGTACGAGCAGTACTTC. Its protein is CASSEWGTGKYEQYF.

The chain has TRBV20-1 and TRBJ2-7; D is perhaps TRBD2 (6 bases). Germline V lookup: CDR1 DFQATT, CDR2 SNEGSKA (reference sequence). Trimming pared 5 bases from V and 6 bases from J, leaving 17 bases between. The CDR3 length is 13 residues. The CDR3 DNA follows: TGCAGTGCTGACGGGGGTACGACGCGCGAGCAGTACTTC. Its translation is CSADGGTTREQYF.

The chain carries TRBV28 and TRBJ2-1; TRBD1 or TRBD2 may be the D gene (7 bases each). Between the trimmed V and J ends, which lost 2 bases and 7 bases, there was a span of 12 bases. The germline gives CDR1 MDHEN, CDR2 SYDVKM. The length of the CDR3 is 14 residues. In nucleotides, the CDR3 is TGTGCCAGCAGTTTAGCGGGGGACAGTAATGAGCAGTTCTTC. Protein: CASSLAGDSNEQFF. The variable domain in full, completed from reference TRBV28 and TRBJ2-1, reads DVKVTQSSRYLVKRTGEKVFLECVQDMDHENMFWYRQDPGLGLRLIYFSYDVKMKEKGDIPEGYSVSREKKERFSLILESASTNQTSMYLCASSLAGDSNEQFFGPGTRLTVL.

The chain links TRBV6-5 to TRBJ2-2; 7 nucleotides align to TRBD2. CDR3 length: 19 residues. V gave up 3 bases and J gave up 3 bases; unmatched junction bases: 16. Germline V lookup: CDR1 MNHEY, CDR2 SVGAGI. The CDR3, as DNA: TGTGCCAGCAGTTATTTAAGGGGAGGGGCGGGAAAACACACCGGGGAGCTGTTTTTT. Protein product: CASSYLRGGAGKHTGELFF.

In its sample, this clonotype was seen a few times. The genes are TRBV19 and TRBJ2-2; TRBD1 is a possible D gene (5 bases). V was trimmed by 5 bases and J by 7 bases, leaving 14 bases between them. This CDR3 spans 14 amino acids. The germline CDR1 and CDR2 sequences are LNHDA and SQIVND (reference sequence). CDR3 nucleotide sequence: TGTGCCAGTAGTCGTGATGGGGCAGGCGGGGAGCTGTTTTTT. It is translated as CASSRDGAGGELFF.

A few counts support this clonotype. J is TRBJ2-1 and V is TRBV29-1, with 9 bases aligning to TRBD2. V lost 7 bases to trimming and J lost 5 bases; unmatched junction nucleotides: 9. The CDR3 is 14 residues long. Germline V gene sequence: CDR1 SQVTM, CDR2 ANQGSEA. CDR3 sequence: CSGDPSGANNEQFF. The CDR3 region has the DNA TGCAGCGGCGACCCTAGCGGGGCTAACAATGAGCAGTTCTTC.

V is TRBV27 and J is TRBJ1-6; D is undetermined. This CDR3 has 15 residues. Germline V gene sequence: CDR1 MNHEY, CDR2 SMNVEV (reference sequence). Trimming shortened V by 2 bases and J by 5 bases, and 10 bases separated the two germline ends. CDR3 loop: CASSLGRTHNSPLHF. CDR3 in DNA: TGTGCCAGCAGTTTAGGGCGGACCCATAATTCACCCCTCCACTTT.

This clonotype was detected a few times. The V gene is TRBV7-9, the J gene TRBJ2-7; the D is unclear. The germline CDR1 and CDR2 sequences are SEHNR and FQNEAQ (reference sequence). The CDR3 is 11 amino acids. The V gene lost 11 bases and the J gene lost 4 bases, with 12 bases spanning the gap. CDR3 DNA: TGTGCCTCCATAGGTCAATACGAGCAGTACTTC. Residues: CASIGQYEQYF. Combining the CDR3 with reference TRBV7-9 and TRBJ2-7 gives the whole variable domain DTGVSQNPRHKITKRGQNVTFRCDPISEHNRLYWYRQTLGQGPEFLTYFQNEAQLEKSRLLSDRFSAERPKGSFSTLEIQRTEQGDSAMYLCASIGQYEQYFGPGTRLTVT.

This clonotype turned up a few times. This chain links TRBV11-2 with TRBJ2-1; 8 bases fit TRBD2. This CDR3 is built from 14 residues. In germline, CDR1 is SGHAT, CDR2 FQNNGV. V dropped 5 bases and J dropped 5; count of bases not matched to a gene: 5. The CDR3 is CASSRTRGDNEQFF. Here the CDR3 DNA reads TGTGCCAGCAGCCGTACGCGGGGGGACAATGAGCAGTTCTTC.

The gene calls are TRBV4-3 and TRBJ2-2, with D uncertain. This CDR3 contains 18 residues. Trimming removed 0 bases from V and 2 bases from J, with 16 bases in between. Germline CDR1 LGHNA, CDR2 YSLEER. The CDR3 sequence is CASSQEPPQRLNTGELFF. The CDR3 coding sequence is TGCGCCAGCAGCCAAGAGCCGCCTCAACGCCTTAACACCGGGGAGCTGTTTTTT.

This clonotype was recorded a few times. This chain connects TRBV28 to TRBJ2-2, with 11 bases lining up with TRBD2. CDR1 is MDHEN, CDR2 SYDVKM, per germline. This CDR3 region has 18 residues. With 1 base clipped from V and 7 bases from J, the junction kept 11 bases outside the gene matches. The CDR3 loop is CASSLSPGTSGSGGELFF. CDR3 coding DNA: TGTGCCAGCAGTTTATCTCCCGGCACTAGCGGGAGTGGCGGGGAGCTGTTTTTT.

The chain recombines TRBV2 with TRBJ2-6; perhaps D is TRBD1 or TRBD2 (5 bases each). The germline CDR1 and CDR2 sequences are SNHLY and FYNNEI. This CDR3 contains 16 residues. Trimming took off 5 bases at V and 2 bases at J, with 13 bases between the two ends. The CDR3 protein is CASSRGPLTGANVLTF. The CDR3 DNA reads TGTGCCAGCAGTCGGGGACCGCTCACTGGGGCCAACGTCCTGACTTTC.

The table lists this clonotype with a few counts. The V call is TRBV6-1, the J call TRBJ1-5; D is possibly TRBD1 (6 bases). Germline lookup yields CDR1 MNHNS and CDR2 SASEGT. The CDR3 has 15 amino acids. V lost 4 bases, J lost 3 bases, and 13 bases lay in between. The CDR3 DNA reads TGTGCCAGCAGTGCTTCCAGGGGAACCAATCAGCCCCAGCATTTT. Translating gives CASSASRGTNQPQHF.

This clonotype was observed a handful of times. The V gene is TRBV20-1, the J gene TRBJ2-7; weak D call: TRBD2 (5 bases). Deletions cut 6 bases from V and 2 bases from J, with 20 bases between. The V gene's germline CDR1 is DFQATT and CDR2 SNEGSKA (reference sequence). The CDR3 contains 15 residues. The CDR3 DNA reads as TGCAGTGCGCCCAGGAGGAGAAGCCCTACCTACGAGCAGTACTTC. Translated: CSAPRRRSPTYEQYF.

This clonotype was observed many times. V gene TRBV4-1 combines with J gene TRBJ2-1, with 10 bases aligning to TRBD2. Germline CDR1 MGHRA, CDR2 YSYEKL. With 1 base clipped from V and 9 bases from J, the junction kept 9 bases outside the gene matches. There are 16 residues in the CDR3. This CDR3 is CASSQGVLAGVSEQFF. CDR3 DNA: TGCGCCAGCAGCCAAGGCGTTCTAGCGGGAGTTTCTGAGCAGTTCTTC.

This clonotype occurred many times. The chain joins TRBV30 to TRBJ1-1; D is uncertain. CDR3 length equals 11 residues. V lost 4 bases to trimming and J lost 10 bases, with 13 bases between them. Per germline, CDR1 GTSNPN and CDR2 SVGIG (reference sequence). In DNA, the CDR3 is TGTGCCTGGACCCGAACTCCGGGAGCTTTCTTT. It is translated as CAWTRTPGAFF.